The sequence of this TCR beta chain was determined in a study of T cell responses to AZD1222 COVID-19 vaccine. Overall study findings and caveats: Researchers report vaccine-associated CD4 TCRs spanning spike, with dominance at 160-218 and 743-854. Donors, mostly white British, included more females; clonal diversity was possibly underestimated. Repertoires were obtained only post-peak T cell response.

Notes on this clone: Its target is unknown.

The repertoire was sequenced with immunoSEQ multiplex PCR; TCRdb's copy has only in-frame clones and lacks some. The data show more than 150,000 clones, 80% to 90% seen once. The sequences come from peripheral blood, collected after recovery from COVID-19. The TCR comes from an adult who had recovered from COVID-19.

In nucleotides, the CDR3 is TGTGCCAGCAGCCCCGGCTGGGGGGATGGCTACACCTTC. The encoded protein is CASSPGWGDGYTF. The chain couples TRBV4-2 to TRBJ1-2; possible D gene TRBD1, 5 bases. Per germline, CDR1 LGHNA and CDR2 YNFKEQ. V dropped 4 bases and J dropped 6 bases, with 12 bases sitting between them. This CDR3 is built from 13 residues.